These 29 T cell receptor beta chains were all obtained from the same sample, sequenced in a study of T cells in Graves' hyperthyroidism and ophthalmopathy. Amplification of TCR beta CDR3 regions used RNA as the template. HTBI primers were employed in a first-round RT-PCR of the TCR CDR3. TCRdb processed the multiplex PCR reads anew with MiXCR; each CDR3 protein has one entry. The sample lists 20,000 to 30,000 distinct CDR3 sequences, under 55% occurring once. Specimen: blood. Every receptor here comes from a woman in her 30s with Graves' hyperthyroidism.

In regard to this clonotype: A much larger clone lies a single base off, so this may be a read error. For the CDR3, the DNA is TGTGCCAGCAGCCGTGGGGGCGCCTTCTGGGGCTACATCTTC. It yields the protein CASSRGGAFWGYIF. The V call is TRBV27, the J call TRBJ1-2; TRBD1 is a possible D gene (6 bases). This CDR3 comprises 14 residues. Germline V lookup: CDR1 MNHEY, CDR2 SMNVEV (reference sequence).

By sample share, this clonotype is medium-sized (0.01 to 0.1%). This chain connects TRBV7-9 to TRBJ2-7; D gene unclear. Trimming pared 6 bases from V and 3 bases from J, leaving 12 bases between. Germline lookup yields CDR1 SEHNR and CDR2 FQNEAQ (reference sequence). The CDR3 has 13 residues. The CDR3 DNA reads as TGTGCCAGCAGATTTGGGTCGGGCTACGAGCAGTACTTC. Protein: CASRFGSGYEQYF.

This clonotype has ten or more counts. This rearrangement joins TRBV5-6 to TRBJ2-1; the D call may be TRBD1 or TRBD2 (5 bases each). CDR1 and CDR2 (germline): SGHDT, YYEEEE. The ends were cut back, 2 bases at V and 2 bases at J, with 8 bases in the middle. There are 14 residues in the CDR3. CDR3 residues: CASSFRGAYNEQFF. For the CDR3, the DNA is TGTGCCAGCAGCTTTAGAGGGGCCTACAATGAGCAGTTCTTC. Filled out from reference TRBV5-6 and TRBJ2-1, the complete variable domain reads DAGVTQSPTHLIKTRGQQVTLRCSPKSGHDTVSWYQQALGQGPQFIFQYYEEEERQRGNFPDRFSGHQFPNYSSELNVNALLLGDSALYLCASSFRGAYNEQFFGPGTRLTVL.

This clonotype was recorded only once. V gene TRBV19 combines with J gene TRBJ1-1; tentative D call: TRBD1 (5 bases). The length of the CDR3 is 14 residues. Germline CDR1 reads LNHDA; CDR2 reads SQIVND (reference sequence). Trimming cost V 5 bases and J 4 bases, with 14 bases left between them. The CDR3 here is CASSPFGGGTEAFF. The CDR3 region has the DNA TGTGCCAGTAGTCCCTTTGGGGGGGGCACTGAAGCTTTCTTT.

This clonotype has ten or more counts. The chain couples TRBV20-1 to TRBJ2-5; the match to TRBD2 covers 7 bases. The CDR3 extends over 16 amino acids. CDR1 is DFQATT, CDR2 SNEGSKA, per germline (reference sequence). The ends lost 0 bases at V and 1 base at J; junction bases unmatched: 8. CDR3 protein: CSARDWAGGIQETQYF. The CDR3 DNA reads as TGCAGTGCTAGAGATTGGGCCGGGGGGATCCAAGAGACCCAGTACTTC.

The chain carries TRBV10-3 and TRBJ2-7; D is perhaps TRBD2 (5 bases). Trimming removed 3 bases at V and 1 base at J, with 10 bases between. The germline V gene encodes CDR1 ENHRY and CDR2 SYGVKD. The CDR3 extends over 14 amino acids. DNA for the CDR3: TGTGCCATCAGTGAACGGGAATGGTCCTACGAGCAGTACTTC. Translating it yields CAISEREWSYEQYF.

The chain links TRBV7-8 to TRBJ2-1; TRBD2 might be the D (5 bases). Germline-derived CDR1 and CDR2 are SGHVS and FQNEAQ. This CDR3 is built from 13 residues. V lost 5 bases and J 10 bases, leaving 15 bases between the germline ends. The CDR3 coding sequence is TGTGCCAGCAGCAGAGCACTCAGCGGAGAGCAGTTCTTC. Protein sequence: CASSRALSGEQFF.

This chain uses TRBV6-4 with TRBJ2-1; 7 bases fit TRBD1. Germline V CDR1 and CDR2: MRHNA, SNTAGT. CDR3 size: 12 residues. Trimming at V came to 3 bases and at J to 11 bases, leaving 4 bases not matched to a gene. The CDR3 spells CASSDETGKQFF. The DNA for the CDR3 is TGTGCCAGCAGTGATGAGACAGGGAAGCAGTTCTTC.

Ten or more counts support this clonotype. The chain is built from TRBV20-1 and TRBJ2-1, with TRBD2 identical over 16 bases. Germline lookup yields CDR1 DFQATT and CDR2 SNEGSKA (reference sequence). This CDR3 region has 18 residues. Trimming took 7 bases from V and 7 from J; bases not matched to a gene: 16. CDR3 nucleotide sequence: TGCAGTGTAACCTCGGGACTAGCGGGAGGGATGTTTACAAATGAGCAGTTCTTC. Its translation: CSVTSGLAGGMFTNEQFF.

The genes are TRBV7-9 and TRBJ2-7, with D possibly TRBD2 on 5 matching bases. V shed 6 bases and J shed 0 bases, with 9 bases lying between them. The CDR3 is made up of 13 amino acids. Per germline, CDR1 SEHNR and CDR2 FQNEAQ (reference sequence). The CDR3 sequence: CASRGERSYEQYF. Written as DNA, the CDR3 is TGTGCCAGCAGGGGAGAACGCTCCTACGAGCAGTACTTC.

The chain combines TRBV6-5 with TRBJ2-7; 16 nucleotides agree with TRBD2. CDR1 is MNHEY and CDR2 is SVGAGI in the germline V gene. V was pared by 7 bases and J by 0 bases, with 12 bases of the junction left unmatched. The CDR3 is 19 amino acids. CDR3 bases: TGTGCCAGCACCTCCGGGACTAGCGGGAGGGCCAAGAGCTCCTACGAGCAGTACTTC. It encodes CASTSGTSGRAKSSYEQYF.

The V and J genes are TRBV5-1 and TRBJ1-5; the match to TRBD1 covers 7 bases. Losses at the gene ends were 2 bases for V and 11 bases for J; bases not matched to a gene: 19. CDR3 length: 17 residues. Germline values: CDR1 SGHRS, CDR2 YFSETQ. CDR3 sequence: CASSFPVDRAMGETQHF. In DNA, the CDR3 is TGCGCCAGCAGCTTCCCCGTTGACAGGGCAATGGGAGAGACCCAGCATTTT. Filled out from reference TRBV5-1 and TRBJ1-5, the complete variable domain reads KAGVTQTPRYLIKTRGQQVTLSCSPISGHRSVSWYQQTPGQGLQFLFEYFSETQRNKGNFPGRFSGRQFSNSRSEMNVSTLELGDSALYLCASSFPVDRAMGETQHFGDGTRLSIL.

Worth noting for this clonotype: One end of the junction fails to match germline, which may point to a read error. V is TRBV4-1 and J is TRBJ2-7; D remains unclear. The CDR3 spans 13 residues. CDR1 is MGHRA, CDR2 YSYEKL, per germline. The CDR3 region has the DNA TGCGCCAGCAGCCAAATTTCGGTTTACGAGCAGCACTTC. This encodes CASSQISVYEQHF.

This chain connects TRBV3-1 to TRBJ2-7; D perhaps matches TRBD1 (5 bases). Per germline, CDR1 LGHDT and CDR2 YNNKEL (reference sequence). The ends were cut back, 3 bases at V and 0 bases at J, with 9 bases in the middle. CDR3 length: 14 amino acids. This chain's CDR3 is CASSQTALSYEQYF. In nucleotides, the CDR3 is TGTGCCAGCAGCCAGACAGCCCTCTCCTACGAGCAGTACTTC.

This clonotype appeared many times. The chain uses TRBV11-3 and TRBJ2-2; D remains unclear. This CDR3 is built from 14 residues. The germline V gene encodes CDR1 SGHNT and CDR2 YENEEA. Trimming shortened V by 1 base and J by 2 bases, and 5 bases separated the two germline ends. The CDR3 reads CASSLGRNTGELFF. The CDR3 DNA sequence: TGTGCCAGCAGCTTAGGACGCAACACCGGGGAGCTGTTTTTT.

The gene calls are TRBV7-2 and TRBJ2-1, with a tentative D call TRBD2 (7 bases). V lost 0 bases, J lost 7 bases, and 16 bases lay in between. Per the germline V gene, CDR1 is SGHTA and CDR2 is FQGNSA. The CDR3 contains 16 residues. The CDR3 protein is CASSLARGRGTNEQFF. The DNA of the CDR3 is TGTGCCAGCAGCTTAGCGAGGGGGAGGGGGACTAATGAGCAGTTCTTC. Full variable domain (remainder filled in from reference TRBV7-2 and TRBJ2-1): GAGVSQSPSNKVTEKGKDVELRCDPISGHTALYWYRQSLGQGLEFLIYFQGNSAPDKSGLPSDRFSAERTGGSVSTLTIQRTQQEDSAVYLCASSLARGRGTNEQFFGPGTRLTVL.

This chain joins TRBV15 and TRBJ2-6; D is possibly TRBD2 (5 bases). CDR3 length equals 13 residues. The germline V gene has CDR1 LNHNV and CDR2 YYDKDF (reference sequence). V was shortened by 8 bases and J by 16 bases, with 21 bases between the two germline ends. The CDR3 nucleotides read TGTGCCACCGGCCCTTATCACACCGGGGAGCTGACTTTC. Protein sequence: CATGPYHTGELTF.

This clonotype was picked up many times. The CDR3 reads CASSSFRRTDTQYF. The CDR3 DNA is TGTGCCAGCAGCTCCTTTCGACGCACAGATACGCAGTATTTT. This sequence joins TRBV7-3 and TRBJ2-3; D uncertain. Germline-derived CDR1 and CDR2 are SGHTA and FQGTGA. Trimming took 4 bases from V and 1 from J, leaving 9 bases between them. The CDR3 spans 14 residues.

By proportion, this clonotype is medium-sized. The chain is built from TRBV15 and TRBJ1-2, with D tentatively TRBD1 (6 bases). Germline CDR1 is LNHNV and CDR2 is YYDKDF (reference sequence). The V end was cut by 4 bases, the J end by 7 bases, with 13 bases between. The CDR3 runs 13 residues. The CDR3 DNA is TGTGCCACCAGCAATTCGGGGGGCCGTGGCTACACCTTC. Residues: CATSNSGGRGYTF.

In its sample, this clonotype was seen many times. The chain recombines TRBV6-5 with TRBJ1-2; D not resolved. The CDR3 is 13 residues long. CDR1 and CDR2 from the germline V gene are MNHEY and SVGAGI. Trimming stripped 7 bases from V and 6 bases from J, with 15 bases between. The CDR3 DNA reads TGTGCCAGCACCGACGGAGGTTCGGATGGCTACACCTTC. This encodes CASTDGGSDGYTF.

Sample share makes this clonotype medium-sized. The rearrangement uses TRBV2 and TRBJ2-1; D remains ambiguous. The germline CDR1 and CDR2 sequences are SNHLY and FYNNEI. Trimming took 3 bases from V and 6 from J, leaving 6 bases between them. This CDR3 spans 12 amino acids. CDR3 protein: CASSDDGNEQFF. In DNA, the CDR3 is TGTGCCAGCAGTGATGACGGCAATGAGCAGTTCTTC.

This clonotype occurred many times. CDR3 sequence reads: CASSLAVMNTEAFF. CDR3 DNA: TGTGCCAGCAGTTTAGCCGTCATGAACACTGAAGCTTTCTTT. The J gene is TRBJ1-1, the V gene TRBV12-3 or TRBV12-4; D unresolved. This CDR3 comprises 14 residues. Trimming pared 0 bases from V and 0 bases from J, leaving 5 bases between.

This clonotype was seen repeatedly, ten times or more. The chain couples TRBV20-1 to TRBJ2-5; 12 nucleotides align to TRBD2. The CDR3 runs 16 residues. The trim removed 8 bases at V and 6 bases at J, leaving 16 bases unmatched. The germline CDR1 and CDR2 sequences are DFQATT and SNEGSKA (reference sequence). The CDR3 here is CSFGQRLAGALKTQYF. Here the CDR3 DNA reads TGCAGTTTTGGACAGAGACTAGCGGGAGCGCTAAAGACCCAGTACTTC.

V and J are TRBV9 and TRBJ2-3, with 7 bases matching TRBD2. Unmatched junction bases numbered 13, after V lost 3 bases and J lost 3 bases. The CDR3 is 17 residues long. The V gene's germline CDR1 is SGDLS and CDR2 YYNGEE. The CDR3 reads CASSGTVGWGGTDTQYF. As DNA, the CDR3 is TGTGCCAGCAGCGGTACAGTTGGGTGGGGGGGGACAGATACGCAGTATTTT.

As regards this clonotype: Because the CDR3 is missing its conserved closing phenylalanine or tryptophan, this is likely a read error. No DNA is shown, since the ends of the CDR3 on it are uncertain; the CDR3 is the one TCRdb lists. This rearrangement joins TRBV9 to TRBJ2-7; the table assigns TRBD2, which was not confirmed against the DNA. The CDR3 is 11 amino acids long, termini counted. Germline CDR1 and CDR2: SGDLS and YYNGEE. The CDR3 is CASSVEGGLAG.

By its share, this clonotype is medium-sized. The V call is TRBV29-1, the J call TRBJ1-2; a weak D match, TRBD1 (6 bases). The CDR3 loop spans 13 amino acids. Germline CDR1 reads SQVTM; CDR2 reads ANQGSEA. Deletions cut 3 bases from V and 8 bases from J, with 16 bases between. In DNA form, the CDR3 reads TGCAGCGTTGATTGGGGGGCAGATTACGGCTACACCTTC. This encodes CSVDWGADYGYTF. Variable domain in full (rest from reference TRBV29-1 and TRBJ1-2): SAVISQKPSRDICQRGTSLTIQCQVDSQVTMMFWYRQQPGQSLTLIATANQGSEATYESGFVIDKFPISRPNLTFSTLTVSNMSPEDSSIYLCSVDWGADYGYTFGSGTRLTVV.

This clonotype was found many times. The V call is TRBV5-4, the J call TRBJ2-3; 14 nucleotides align to TRBD2. The germline V gene encodes CDR1 SGHNT and CDR2 YYREEE (reference sequence). CDR3 length equals 17 residues. Germline trimming cut 4 bases from V and 6 bases from J; bases unmatched to any gene: 10. CDR3 amino acids: CASSPATSGRAGDTQYF. In DNA, the CDR3 is TGTGCCAGCAGCCCCGCGACTAGCGGGAGGGCCGGGGATACGCAGTATTTT.

This clonotype appeared many times. V and J are TRBV13 and TRBJ2-2, with D possibly matching TRBD1 (6 bases). Looked up from germline, CDR1 is PRHDT and CDR2 is FYEKMQ (reference sequence). The CDR3 length is 13 residues. V gave up 5 bases and J gave up 6 bases, with 10 bases separating them. This chain's CDR3 is CASSVGQSGELFF. The CDR3 DNA sequence: TGTGCCAGCAGCGTGGGACAATCCGGGGAGCTGTTTTTT.

This rearrangement joins TRBV10-1 to TRBJ2-1; 8 positions match TRBD2. The CDR3 has 14 residues. Germline CDR1 and CDR2: WNHNN and SYGVQD (reference sequence). After removal of 9 bases from V and 4 bases from J, the junction contained 8 bases not matched to a gene. The CDR3 loop is CARGTRGVYNEQFF. CDR3 nucleotide sequence: TGCGCCAGAGGGACTAGGGGGGTTTACAATGAGCAGTTCTTC.